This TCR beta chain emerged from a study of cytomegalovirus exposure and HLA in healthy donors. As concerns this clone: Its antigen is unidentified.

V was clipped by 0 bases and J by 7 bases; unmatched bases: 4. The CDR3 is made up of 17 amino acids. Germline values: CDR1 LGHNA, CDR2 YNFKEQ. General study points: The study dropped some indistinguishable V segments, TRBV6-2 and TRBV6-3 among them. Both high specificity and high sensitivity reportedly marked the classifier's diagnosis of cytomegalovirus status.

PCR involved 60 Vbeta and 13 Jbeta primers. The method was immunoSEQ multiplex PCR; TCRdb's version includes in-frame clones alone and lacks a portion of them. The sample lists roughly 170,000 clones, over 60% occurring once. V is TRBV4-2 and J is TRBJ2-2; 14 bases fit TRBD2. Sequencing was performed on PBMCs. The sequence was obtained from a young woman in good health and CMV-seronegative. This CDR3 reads CASSQEGTSGSFGELFF. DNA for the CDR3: TGTGCCAGCAGCCAAGAAGGGACTAGCGGGAGTTTCGGGGAGCTGTTTTTT.